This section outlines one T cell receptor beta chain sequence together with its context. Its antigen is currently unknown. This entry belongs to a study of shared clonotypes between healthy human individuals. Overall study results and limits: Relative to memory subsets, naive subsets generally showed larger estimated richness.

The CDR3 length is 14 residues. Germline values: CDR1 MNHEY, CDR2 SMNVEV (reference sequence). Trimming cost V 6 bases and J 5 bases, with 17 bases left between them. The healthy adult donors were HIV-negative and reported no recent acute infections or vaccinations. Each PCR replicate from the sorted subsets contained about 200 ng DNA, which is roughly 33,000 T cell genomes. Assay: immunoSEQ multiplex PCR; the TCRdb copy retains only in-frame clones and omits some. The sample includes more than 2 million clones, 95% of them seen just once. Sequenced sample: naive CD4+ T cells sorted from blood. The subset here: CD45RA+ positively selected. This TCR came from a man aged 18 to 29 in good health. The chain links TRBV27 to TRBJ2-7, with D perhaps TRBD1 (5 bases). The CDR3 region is CASSPYPGAHEQYF. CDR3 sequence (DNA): TGTGCCAGCAGCCCTTATCCTGGGGCCCACGAGCAGTACTTC.